These T cell receptor beta chains were read from a single sample in a study of CD8 T cells in ankylosing spondylitis. TCRdb used MiXCR to reprocess the 5' RACE reads, holding one entry per CDR3 protein. The sample carries around 210,000 distinct CDR3 sequences, approximately 8% recorded once. The sample consisted of blood, either unsorted or a sorted T cell fraction (not recorded which). The receptors come from a female donor with ankylosing spondylitis or in good health (not recorded which). Each CDR3 is given with its conserved first and last residue. The D gene is left open where the match is weak. For some rows the clone size is stated as once, few or many, or as a class when expanded; others skip it.

size	D	V	J	DNA	CDR3
many	TRBD2	TRBV12-3/TRBV12-4	TRBJ2-3	TGTGCCAGCAGCACCGGCGCGCCGGGAGGGAGGTATACGCAGTATTTT	CASSTGAPGGRYTQYF
many	-	TRBV5-1	TRBJ2-1	TGCGCCAGCAGCGTTGACAGGAGCTCCTACAATGAGCAGTTCTTC	CASSVDRSSYNEQFF
-	TRBD2	TRBV27	TRBJ2-1	TGTGCCAGCAGTTTATGGGCCAGCGGGAGCTCCTACAATGAGCAGTTCTTC	CASSLWASGSSYNEQFF
many	-	TRBV3-1	TRBJ2-7	TGTGCCAGCAGCCAGAGGCAGGGCTCCTACGAGCAGTACTTC	CASSQRQGSYEQYF
-	-	TRBV10-2	TRBJ2-2	TGCGCCAGCAGTGAATCCGGGGAGCTGTTTTTT	CASSESGELFF
-	-	TRBV19	TRBJ1-1	TGTGCCACGACGGGGACATTTATGAACACTGAAGCTTTCTTT	CATTGTFMNTEAFF
many	-	TRBV18	TRBJ1-1	TGTGCCAGCTCACCACCGGAGGGTCGCCATTCTGCTGAAGCTTTCTTT	CASSPPEGRHSAEAFF
many	-	TRBV3-1	TRBJ2-7	TGTGCCAGCAGGAAGGACGCTTTCGGCTACGAGCAGTACTTC	CASRKDAFGYEQYF
many	TRBD1	TRBV7-9	TRBJ2-7	TGTGCCAGCAGCTTAGCCGGACAGGGGGTGGCCTACGAGCAGTACTTC	CASSLAGQGVAYEQYF
few	-	TRBV7-9	TRBJ2-1	TGTGCCAGCAGCTTAGTCGTGGGGAGCTCCTACAATGAGCAGTTCTTC	CASSLVVGSSYNEQFF
many	-	TRBV19	TRBJ2-3	TGTGCCACCCGAAGCACAGATACGCAGTATTTT	CATRSTDTQYF
-	-	TRBV7-2	TRBJ2-3	TGTGCCAGCAGCCGATTGGTGGGGTGGGGGGATACGCAGTATTTT	CASSRLVGWGDTQYF
many	TRBD1	TRBV6-2/TRBV6-3	TRBJ1-1	TGTGCCAGCAGTTCATTGGACAGGGGGAACACTGAAGCTTTCTTT	CASSSLDRGNTEAFF
-	-	TRBV4-3	TRBJ2-3	TGCGCCAGCAGCCAAGATTCGGGAAATACGCAGTATTTT	CASSQDSGNTQYF
many	-	TRBV30	TRBJ2-3	TGTGCCTGGAGTCCCGTTAGCACAGATACGCAGTATTTT	CAWSPVSTDTQYF
many	-	TRBV5-6	TRBJ2-3	TGTGCCAGCAGTCCCACCCACGACAGGCAGGCTGCAGATACGCAGTATTTT	CASSPTHDRQAADTQYF
many	-	TRBV7-6	TRBJ1-6	TGTGCCAGCAGCCGACAGGCATGGAATTCACCCCTCCACTTT	CASSRQAWNSPLHF
few	TRBD1	TRBV6-2/TRBV6-3	TRBJ2-6	TGTGCCAGCAGTTTTGAAACCGGGACAGGGGGATCCGGGGCCAACGTCCTGACTTTC	CASSFETGTGGSGANVLTF
many	TRBD1	TRBV12-3/TRBV12-4	TRBJ1-5	TGTGCCAGCAGCTCGGACAGGGCCGGCAATCAGCCCCAGCATTTT	CASSSDRAGNQPQHF
many	-	TRBV18	TRBJ1-5	TGTGCCAGCTCACCTTCGGTGGACAATCAGCCCCAGCATTTT	CASSPSVDNQPQHF
many	-	TRBV5-1	TRBJ2-1	TGCGCCAGCAGCTTGGGCGGCAGCTCCTACAATGAGCAGTTCTTC	CASSLGGSSYNEQFF
many	TRBD1	TRBV5-1	TRBJ2-5	TGCGCCAGCAGCTTTGGGACAGGTGGGGACGGACAAGAGACCCAGTACTTC	CASSFGTGGDGQETQYF
many	TRBD2	TRBV30	TRBJ2-1	TGTGCCTGGAGTGGTAGCGGGAGGGGGCCCAATGAGCAGTTCTTC	CAWSGSGRGPNEQFF
many	TRBD2	TRBV29-1	TRBJ2-3	TGCAGCGTTGAAGATCTAGCGGGAGCAGATACGCAGTATTTT	CSVEDLAGADTQYF
many	TRBD2	TRBV6-2/TRBV6-3	TRBJ2-3	TGTGCCAGCAGCCAGCTAGCGGTCCTTAACACAGATACGCAGTATTTT	CASSQLAVLNTDTQYF
-	-	TRBV5-5	TRBJ2-1	TGTGCCAGCAGCCCGGAATGGGGAGAGAGGAATGAGCAGTTCTTC	CASSPEWGERNEQFF
many	-	TRBV29-1	TRBJ2-7	TGCAGCGTTGCGGGGCAGGGGTTGCGCGAGCAGTACTTC	CSVAGQGLREQYF
many	TRBD1	TRBV6-2/TRBV6-3	TRBJ2-1	TGTGCCAGCAGTTACCAGGGACAGGGCCCTGTCTACAATGAGCAGTTCTTC	CASSYQGQGPVYNEQFF
many	-	TRBV6-1	TRBJ1-1	TGTGCCAGCAGTACCCCCCGGGGGGGAAACACTGAAGCTTTCTTT	CASSTPRGGNTEAFF
many	TRBD2	TRBV4-1	TRBJ2-5	TGCGCCAGCACCCTGGAATTGGGGACTAGCGGGAGGGCCCGCCAAGAGACCCAGTACTTC	CASTLELGTSGRARQETQYF
many	-	TRBV10-3	TRBJ2-5	TGTGCCTCCCAGAGGAGGGAACAAGAGACCCAGTACTTC	CASQRREQETQYF
few	TRBD2	TRBV4-3	TRBJ2-1	TGCGCCAGCAGCCAAGATGTAGCGGGAGGGCACAATGAGCAGTTCTTC	CASSQDVAGGHNEQFF
many	TRBD2	TRBV5-1	TRBJ2-7	TGCGCCAGCAGCTTGCCGGGAGGGCCCTACGAGCAGTACTTC	CASSLPGGPYEQYF
-	-	TRBV4-2	TRBJ2-7	TGTGCCAGCAGCCCCGGGGGGCTCTCCTACGAGCAGTACTTC	CASSPGGLSYEQYF
few	-	TRBV12-3/TRBV12-4	TRBJ2-2	TGTGCCAGCAGTTCCCCGAGGGGGGGGTGGACCGGGGAGCTGTTTTTT	CASSSPRGGWTGELFF
many	-	TRBV7-9	TRBJ2-5	TGTGCCAGCCTCAGCCCCACAGAACAAGAGACCCAGTACTTC	CASLSPTEQETQYF
many	TRBD2	TRBV12-3/TRBV12-4	TRBJ2-1	TGTGCCAGCAGTTTAGGAGGTGATAGCGGGAATGAAAGGTTCTTC	CASSLGGDSGNERFF
many	TRBD2	TRBV2	TRBJ2-1	TGTGCCAGCAGGGCAACTAGCGGGAGCTACAATGAGCAGTTCTTC	CASRATSGSYNEQFF
many	TRBD2	TRBV2	TRBJ2-3	TGTGCCAGCACCCGGGGGGGACTAGTGTCAGATACGCAGTATTTT	CASTRGGLVSDTQYF
many	-	TRBV20-1	TRBJ1-3	TGCAGTGCTAGGAGGGCCTTCGAAGGAAACACCATATATTTT	CSARRAFEGNTIYF
many	-	TRBV20-1	TRBJ1-1	TGCAGTGCTAGAGTTGTCAGGGAGGAGACAGCTTTCTTT	CSARVVREETAFF
-	-	TRBV6-5	TRBJ1-5	TGTGCCAGCAGTTCGGTCGACAATCAGCCCCAGCATTTT	CASSSVDNQPQHF
many	TRBD1	TRBV5-1	TRBJ1-1	TGCGCCAGCAGTACCGGGACAGGGAACACTGAAGCTTTCTTT	CASSTGTGNTEAFF
many	-	TRBV6-2/TRBV6-3	TRBJ2-1	TGTGCCAGCAGTTACGTGCGGAATGAGCAGTTCTTC	CASSYVRNEQFF
-	-	TRBV19	TRBJ1-5	TGTGCCAGCAGTATCGGGACGGGTTCCAATCAGCCCCAGCATTTT	CASSIGTGSNQPQHF
many	-	TRBV6-1	TRBJ1-2	TGTGCCAGCAGTGAAGCTCGCGGGTGGAACTATGGCTACACCTTC	CASSEARGWNYGYTF